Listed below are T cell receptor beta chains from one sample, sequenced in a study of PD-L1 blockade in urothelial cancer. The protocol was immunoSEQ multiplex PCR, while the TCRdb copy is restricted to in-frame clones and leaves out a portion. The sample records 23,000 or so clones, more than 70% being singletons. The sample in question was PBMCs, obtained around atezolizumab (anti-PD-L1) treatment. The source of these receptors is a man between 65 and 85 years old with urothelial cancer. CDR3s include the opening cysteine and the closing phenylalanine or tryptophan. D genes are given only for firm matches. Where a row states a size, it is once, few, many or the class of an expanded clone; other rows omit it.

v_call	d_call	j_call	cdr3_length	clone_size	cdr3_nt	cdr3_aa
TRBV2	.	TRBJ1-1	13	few	TGTGCCAGCAGCCCCTGGAAGGAGTCAGAAGCTTTCTTT	CASSPWKESEAFF
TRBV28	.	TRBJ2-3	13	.	TGTGCCAGCCAGGGATCCCCCACAGATACGCAGTATTTT	CASQGSPTDTQYF
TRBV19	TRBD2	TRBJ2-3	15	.	TGTGCCACCACGAGGACTAGCGGCTTCACAGATACGCAGTATTTT	CATTRTSGFTDTQYF
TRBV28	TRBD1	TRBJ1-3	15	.	TGTGCCAGCAGTTTTCAGGGGGGACGGGGAAACACCATATATTTT	CASSFQGGRGNTIYF
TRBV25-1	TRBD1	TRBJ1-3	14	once	TGTGCCAGCTCCAGGGGGACCTCTGGAAACACCATATATTTT	CASSRGTSGNTIYF
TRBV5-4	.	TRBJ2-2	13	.	TGTGCCGCGACTGACGCGAACACCGGGGAGCTGTTTTTT	CAATDANTGELFF
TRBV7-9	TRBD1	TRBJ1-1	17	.	TGTGCCAGCAGCTTTGGGCCGACAGGGCAAATGAACACTGAAGCTTTCTTT	CASSFGPTGQMNTEAFF
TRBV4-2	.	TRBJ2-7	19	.	TGTGCCAGCAGCCAAGTAATCTCCCCACGTTCTAGTCTTGCCTACGAGCAGTACTTC	CASSQVISPRSSLAYEQYF
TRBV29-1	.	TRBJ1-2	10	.	TGCAGCGTGTCCGACTATGGCTACACCTTC	CSVSDYGYTF
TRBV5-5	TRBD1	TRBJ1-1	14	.	TGTGCCAGCGTCCGGGACAGCAGTTACACTGAAGCTTTCTTT	CASVRDSSYTEAFF
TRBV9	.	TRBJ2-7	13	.	TGTGCCAGCAGCGGCCCCAGCGATTACGAGCAGTACTTC	CASSGPSDYEQYF
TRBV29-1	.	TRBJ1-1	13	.	TGCAGCGTGAAAGACACACTGAACACTGAAGCTTTCTTT	CSVKDTLNTEAFF
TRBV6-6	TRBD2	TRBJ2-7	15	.	TGTGCCAGCAGTCCGACTAGCGGGAGCTCCTACGAGCAGTACTTC	CASSPTSGSSYEQYF
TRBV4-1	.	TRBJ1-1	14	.	TGCGCCAGCAGCCAAGATCGTGGGAGGACTGAAGCTTTCTTT	CASSQDRGRTEAFF
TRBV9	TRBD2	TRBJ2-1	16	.	TGTGCCAGCAGCCTAACCGGGACTAGCGGGATCAATGAGCAGTTCTTC	CASSLTGTSGINEQFF
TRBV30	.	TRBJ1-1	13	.	TGTGCCTGGATACATGGGGGCGGCACTGAAGCTTTCTTT	CAWIHGGGTEAFF
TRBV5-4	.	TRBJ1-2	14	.	TGTGCCAGCAGCGACCTAAGGGGGAACTATGGCTACACCTTC	CASSDLRGNYGYTF
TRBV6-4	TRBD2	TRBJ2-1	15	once	TGTGCCAGCAGTGACTCACTAGCGGGAGCCAATGAGCAGTTCTTC	CASSDSLAGANEQFF
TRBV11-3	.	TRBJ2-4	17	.	TGTGCCAGCAGCCTAGGCGGGGATCCCGCAGCCAAAAACATTCAGTACTTC	CASSLGGDPAAKNIQYF
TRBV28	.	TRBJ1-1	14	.	TGTGCCAGCAGTTTACCCCCCGCGGGGGCTGAAGCTTTCTTT	CASSLPPAGAEAFF
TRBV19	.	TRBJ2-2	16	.	TGTGCCAGTAGTATCCGCCGGGACTCCAACACCGGGGAGCTGTTTTTT	CASSIRRDSNTGELFF
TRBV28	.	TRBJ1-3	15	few	TGTGCCAGCAGTCCCTGGACTCACTCTGGAAACACCATATATTTT	CASSPWTHSGNTIYF
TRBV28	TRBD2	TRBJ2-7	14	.	TGTGCCAGCAGTTTGCAGGGCCAGGGAGGGGAGCAGTACTTC	CASSLQGQGGEQYF
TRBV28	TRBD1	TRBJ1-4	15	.	TGTGCCAGCAGTTCGCAGGGGGCGGCTAATGAAAAACTGTTTTTT	CASSSQGAANEKLFF
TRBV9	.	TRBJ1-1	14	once	TGTGCCAGCAGCGTAGATCTGAGGAACACTGAAGCTTTCTTT	CASSVDLRNTEAFF
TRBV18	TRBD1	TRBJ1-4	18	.	TGTGCCAGCTCACCACGTTCGTTGTCGGGACAGGGATATGAAAAACTGTTTTTT	CASSPRSLSGQGYEKLFF
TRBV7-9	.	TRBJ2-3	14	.	TGTGCCAGCAGCACTGGGACTTCCCCCGATACGCAGTATTTT	CASSTGTSPDTQYF
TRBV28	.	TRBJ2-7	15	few	TGTGCCAGTTCTAATGCAGGGGAAAGGTACTACGAGCAGTACTTC	CASSNAGERYYEQYF
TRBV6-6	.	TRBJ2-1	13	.	TGTGCCAGCAGTAATCCCGGGGAGCAGGAGCAGTTCTTC	CASSNPGEQEQFF
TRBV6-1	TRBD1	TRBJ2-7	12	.	TGTGCCGGTGGACAGGGGTCGAACGAGCAGTACTTC	CAGGQGSNEQYF
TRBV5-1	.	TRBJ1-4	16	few	TGCGCCAGCAGCTTTAACCCAGGGCTCGTTAATGAAAAACTGTTTTTT	CASSFNPGLVNEKLFF
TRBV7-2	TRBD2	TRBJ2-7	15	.	TGTGCCAGCAGCGCAACTAGCGGGAATTCCTACGAGCAGTACTTC	CASSATSGNSYEQYF
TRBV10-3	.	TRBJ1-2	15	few	TGTGCCATCAGTGAAGGGGGGGACCTTGTCTATGGCTACACCTTC	CAISEGGDLVYGYTF
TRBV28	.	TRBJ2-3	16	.	TGTGCCAGCAGTTTTATTGTGAAGGCCGAGGCAGATACGCAGTATTTT	CASSFIVKAEADTQYF
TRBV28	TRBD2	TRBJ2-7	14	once	TGTGCCAGCAGTTTAAGTCTGGGGGGGATCGAGCAGTACTTC	CASSLSLGGIEQYF
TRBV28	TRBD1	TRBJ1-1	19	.	TGTGCCAGCAGTTTATATCCCCTCCCCGGACAGGGCCCGGGCGCTGAAGCTTTCTTT	CASSLYPLPGQGPGAEAFF
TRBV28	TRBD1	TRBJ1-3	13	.	TGTGCCAGCATGAGGGGGCAGGAAAACACCATATATTTT	CASMRGQENTIYF
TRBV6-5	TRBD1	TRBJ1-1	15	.	TGTGCCAGCAGTCCGCCCCCGGCAGGGGGGACTGAAGCTTTCTTT	CASSPPPAGGTEAFF
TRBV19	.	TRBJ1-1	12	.	TGTGCCAGTAGTCCGGGGGGGACTGAAGCTTTCTTT	CASSPGGTEAFF
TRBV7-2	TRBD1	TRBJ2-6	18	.	TGTGCCAGCAGCGGGGTTAGAACAGGGGGCTCTGGGGCCAACGTCCTGACTTTC	CASSGVRTGGSGANVLTF
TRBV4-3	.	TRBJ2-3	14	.	TGCGCCAGCAGCCAAGAGCAGGGCACAGATACGCAGTATTTT	CASSQEQGTDTQYF